The source of this TCR beta chain is a study of T-cell memory formation after mild COVID-19. Study-wide results and caveats: Confirmation was lacking for SARS-CoV-2 specificity of second-wave clones that peaked on day 37.

Using constant-segment primers, 5'RACE produced TCR alpha and TCR beta cDNA libraries carrying sample barcodes and UMIs. TCRdb re-derived calls from the 5' RACE reads in MiXCR, one entry per CDR3 protein. This table holds more than 120,000 distinct CDR3 sequences, roughly 19% found once. About this clonotype: Its target is not known.

The TCR was taken from an adult woman who had mild COVID-19 (a few samples of this study predate the infection). Cell type and time point are not known. The sequenced material came from PBMCs or a T cell subset sorted from them (not recorded which).

The CDR3 nucleotides read TGTGCCAGCAGCCCCGTTGGGGAGCGGAACTACAATGAGCAGTTCTTC. As protein: CASSPVGERNYNEQFF. The chain has TRBV6-5 and TRBJ2-1; tentatively, D is TRBD2 (5 bases). This CDR3 spans 16 amino acids. V was shortened by 6 bases and J by 3 bases, with 18 bases between the two germline ends. Germline loops: CDR1 MNHEY, CDR2 SVGAGI.